There are a few counts of the clone carrying this T cell receptor beta chain. The data were taken from a study of blood T cell repertoires in COVID-19. Germline loops: CDR1 SEHNR, CDR2 FQNEAQ (reference sequence). Trimming shortened V by 1 base and J by 4 bases, and 10 bases separated the two germline ends. This CDR3 spans 14 amino acids. In the study's own analysis: Estimates of nucleated cell counts were drawn from the amplification of reference gene primers. Profiling relied on immunoSEQ multiplex PCR, and the TCRdb table lists in-frame clones only, not all of them. The V and J calls and clone size come from that table; D and trimming were worked out from the DNA. The sample shows approximately 59,000 clones, about 81% of them seen only once.

The chain recombines TRBV7-9 with TRBJ1-2; D gene uncertain. The sample was peripheral blood. This sequence originates from a man older than 75 with acute or convalescent COVID-19. The CDR3: CASSLGAETYGYTF. CDR3 sequence (DNA): TGTGCCAGCAGCTTAGGGGCAGAAACCTATGGCTACACCTTC.